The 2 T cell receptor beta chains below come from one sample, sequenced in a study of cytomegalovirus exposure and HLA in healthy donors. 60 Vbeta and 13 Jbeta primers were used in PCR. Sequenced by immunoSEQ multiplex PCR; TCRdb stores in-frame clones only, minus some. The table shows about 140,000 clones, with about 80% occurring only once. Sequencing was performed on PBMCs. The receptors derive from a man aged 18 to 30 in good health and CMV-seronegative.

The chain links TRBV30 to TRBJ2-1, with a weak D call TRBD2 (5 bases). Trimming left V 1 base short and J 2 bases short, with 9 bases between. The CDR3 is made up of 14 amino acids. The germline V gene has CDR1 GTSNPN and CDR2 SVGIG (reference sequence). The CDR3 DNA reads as TGTGCCTGGAGTGCCCGGACTCCCTACAATGAGCAGTTCTTC. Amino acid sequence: CAWSARTPYNEQFF. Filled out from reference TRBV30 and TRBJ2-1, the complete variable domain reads SQTIHQWPATLVQPVGSPLSLECTVEGTSNPNLYWYRQAAGRGLQLLFYSVGIGQISSEVPQNLSASRPQDRQFILSSKKLLLSDSGFYLCAWSARTPYNEQFFGPGTRLTVL.

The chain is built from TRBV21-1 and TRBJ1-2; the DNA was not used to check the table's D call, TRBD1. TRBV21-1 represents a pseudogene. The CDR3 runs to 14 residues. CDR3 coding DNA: TGTGCCAGCAGCGCCAACTCGACAGTTTCTGGCTACACCTTC. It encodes CASSANSTVSGYTF.